This is a list of T cell receptor beta chains from one sample in a study of response to subunit inactivated influenza vaccine. TCRdb re-derived calls from the RT-PCR reads in MiXCR, one entry per CDR3 protein. The profile shows some 540,000 distinct CDR3 sequences, approximately 22% of them singletons. These data were likewise used in another study, on T cells expressing NK-cell markers.

The sample was CD4+ T cells sorted from PBMCs, taken roughly 12 days after vaccination. These receptors were collected from a man aged 45-65 years who received an inactivated influenza vaccine. Both conserved end residues are part of each CDR3. D genes are given only for firm matches. Some rows have no size entry. The others give once, few or many, or a class for an expanded clone.

j_call,v_call,clone_size,d_call,cdr3_nt,cdr3_aa
TRBJ2-7,TRBV6-2/TRBV6-3,few,TRBD2,TGTGCCAGCAGTTACGGTTCAGGCGGGAGGATTCACTACGAGCAGTACTTC,CASSYGSGGRIHYEQYF
TRBJ2-1,TRBV12-3/TRBV12-4,many,TRBD2,TGCGCCAGCAGCTTTTCGGGAGGGTACAATGAGCAGTTCTTC,CASSFSGGYNEQFF
TRBJ1-1,TRBV12-3/TRBV12-4,few,NA,TGTGCCAGCAGTTATCCGAACACTGAAGCTTTCTTT,CASSYPNTEAFF
TRBJ2-5,TRBV7-9,few,NA,TGTGCCAGCAGCTTAGTCTGGGGTTCCGGAGAGACCCAGTACTTC,CASSLVWGSGETQYF
TRBJ1-1,TRBV29-1,few,NA,TGCAGCGTAAGCCGGGACACCCTGAACACTGAAGCTTTCTTT,CSVSRDTLNTEAFF
TRBJ2-7,TRBV12-3/TRBV12-4,NA,TRBD1,TGTGCCAGCAGTCCAACTGGACAGGGCCTATCCTACGAGCAGTACTTC,CASSPTGQGLSYEQYF
TRBJ1-1,TRBV12-3/TRBV12-4,NA,NA,TGTGCCAGCAGGCCATATACAGAGAACACTGAAGCTTTCTTT,CASRPYTENTEAFF
TRBJ2-7,TRBV3-1,NA,NA,TGTGCCAGCAGCCAGGACAGTTACTCCTACGAGCAGTACTTC,CASSQDSYSYEQYF
TRBJ2-4,TRBV6-2/TRBV6-3,few,TRBD2,TGTGCCAGCAAGCTTGTGTTAGCGGGAGGACTCAGTATAGCCAAAAACATTCAGTACTTC,CASKLVLAGGLSIAKNIQYF
TRBJ1-5,TRBV20-1,many,NA,TGCAGTGCTAGTAAGGGGGATCAGCCCCAGCATTTT,CSASKGDQPQHF